Each of the 27 T cell receptor beta chains below was sequenced from the same sample in a study of radiotherapy plus CTLA-4 blockade in lung cancer. The assay was immunoSEQ multiplex PCR, and TCRdb's table has in-frame clones only and misses some. The sample contains tens of thousands of clones, roughly 85% of which appear only once. The sample in question was peripheral blood, obtained from a patient treated with radiotherapy plus ipilimumab. These receptors were taken from a human donor with non-small cell lung cancer that progressed on radiotherapy plus ipilimumab.

This clone turned up a few times. The genes are TRBV29-1 and TRBJ1-1, with 8 bases identical to TRBD1. The CDR3 loop spans 13 amino acids. Germline assignment: CDR1 SQVTM and CDR2 ANQGSEA. The V gene end was trimmed by 4 bases and the J gene end by 8 bases; junction bases not matched to a gene: 9. This chain's CDR3 is CSVAEAWTGEAFF. For the CDR3, the DNA is TGCAGCGTTGCCGAGGCCTGGACAGGGGAAGCTTTCTTT.

The rearrangement links TRBV21-1 to TRBJ1-2. TRBV21-1 is a pseudogene. The CDR3 contains 16 residues. For the CDR3, the DNA is TGTGCCAGCAGCAAAGATACAGTGGAGGGATTGGGTGGCTACACCTTC. Amino acids: CASSKDTVEGLGGYTF.

The chain combines TRBV5-4 with TRBJ2-3; D gene unclear. Looked up from germline, CDR1 is SGHNT and CDR2 is YYREEE (reference sequence). V lost 4 bases and J lost 0, with 6 bases in between. The CDR3 has 13 residues. The CDR3 is CASSPESTDTQYF. The CDR3 region has the DNA TGTGCCAGCAGCCCGGAGAGCACAGATACGCAGTATTTT.

Worth noting for this clone: Sequence at one end of the junction differs from germline and may be a read error. The chain recombines TRBV7-7 with TRBJ2-3; 11 nucleotides match TRBD2. In germline, CDR1 is SSHAT, CDR2 FNYEAQ (reference sequence). There are 20 residues in the CDR3. The CDR3 here is CASSPKSVSSGRKRGDTQYF. The CDR3 bases are TGTGCTAGCAGCCCCAAGAGCGTGTCTAGCGGGAGGAAGCGGGGAGATACGCAGTATTTT.

The chain joins TRBV5-8 to TRBJ2-3; 10 bases are shared with TRBD2. V was clipped by 3 bases and J by 11 bases; unmatched bases: 12. Germline CDR1 is SGHTS and CDR2 is YDEGEE. The CDR3 is 15 amino acids. CDR3 sequence: CASSSEAGGGRRQYF. CDR3 DNA sequence: TGTGCCAGCAGCTCGGAAGCGGGAGGGGGAAGGAGGCAGTATTTT.

The gene calls are TRBV6-5 and TRBJ2-7, with D possibly being TRBD2 (5 bases). The CDR3 spans 14 residues. Germline V gives CDR1 MNHEY, CDR2 SVGAGI. Trimming stripped 3 bases from V and 2 bases from J, with 11 bases between. The CDR3 protein is CASSYEGKPYEQYF. The CDR3 DNA reads TGTGCCAGCAGTTATGAGGGAAAACCCTACGAGCAGTACTTC.

This clone was detected only a few times. The chain carries TRBV28 and TRBJ2-7; TRBD1 is a possible D gene (6 bases). Between the trimmed V and J ends, which lost 5 bases and 3 bases, there was a span of 14 bases. Germline V gives CDR1 MDHEN, CDR2 SYDVKM. This CDR3 has 14 amino acids. The CDR3: CASSPLQGFYEQYV. The CDR3 DNA reads TGTGCCAGCAGTCCTCTACAGGGTTTCTACGAGCAGTACGTC.

The V call is TRBV28, the J call TRBJ1-5; 7 bases map to TRBD1. CDR3 length equals 15 residues. Germline V gene data show CDR1 as MDHEN and CDR2 as SYDVKM. The J segment lost 0 bases and the V segment lost 5 bases, leaving 4 bases of the junction unmatched. CDR3 sequence reads: CASSKTGNSNQPQHF. CDR3 coding DNA: TGTGCCAGCAGTAAGACAGGGAATAGCAATCAGCCCCAGCATTTT.

This sequence joins TRBV10-3 and TRBJ1-2, with 9 nucleotides matching TRBD1. This CDR3 has 15 amino acids. Germline V CDR1 and CDR2: ENHRY, SYGVKD. V shed 2 bases and J 8 bases; nucleotides not matched to a gene: 9. This chain's CDR3 is CAISEETGGVSGYTF. The CDR3 DNA reads TGTGCCATCAGTGAGGAGACAGGGGGAGTAAGCGGCTACACCTTC.

On this clone itself: Different DNA sequences within this sample yield the same CDR3. The chain combines TRBV5-1 with TRBJ2-5, with D uncertain. This CDR3 is 13 amino acids long. The V end was cut by 0 bases, the J end by 5 bases, with 8 bases between. Germline CDR1 is SGHRS and CDR2 is YFSETQ. CDR3: CASSLEGRETQYF. CDR3 nucleotides: TGCGCCAGCAGCTTGGAGGGCCGGGAGACCCAGTACTTC. Supplemented by reference TRBV5-1 and TRBJ2-5, the full variable domain reads KAGVTQTPRYLIKTRGQQVTLSCSPISGHRSVSWYQQTPGQGLQFLFEYFSETQRNKGNFPGRFSGRQFSNSRSEMNVSTLELGDSALYLCASSLEGRETQYFGPGTRLLVL.

The chain recombines TRBV5-6 with TRBJ2-5; D not resolved. V lost 4 bases to trimming and J lost 2 bases, with 9 bases between them. CDR1 is SGHDT, CDR2 YYEEEE, per germline. The CDR3 consists of 13 residues. In DNA, the CDR3 is TGTGCCAGCAGCCTGCCCAGTCAAGAGACCCAGTACTTC. Amino acid sequence: CASSLPSQETQYF.

This chain links TRBV4-2 with TRBJ2-3; either TRBD1 or TRBD2 may supply D (5 bases each). There are 16 residues in the CDR3. Germline V gene sequence: CDR1 LGHNA, CDR2 YNFKEQ. V lost 0 bases and J 1 base, leaving 11 bases between the germline ends. The CDR3 loop is CASSQEGPPRTDTQYF. The CDR3, as DNA: TGTGCCAGCAGCCAAGAGGGACCCCCTCGCACAGATACGCAGTATTTT.

V gene TRBV7-9 combines with J gene TRBJ2-3; 7 positions agree with TRBD2. The junction had 4 bases not matched to a gene; V was cut back by 5 bases and J by 5 bases. This CDR3 spans 13 amino acids. The germline gives CDR1 SEHNR, CDR2 FQNEAQ (reference sequence). CDR3 sequence reads: CASSARTRDTQYF. CDR3 bases: TGTGCCAGCAGCGCGCGGACTAGAGATACGCAGTATTTT.

The chain links TRBV7-9 to TRBJ1-1; weak D call: TRBD1 (6 bases). With 4 bases removed from V and 3 bases from J, the gap between germline ends came to 12 bases. CDR1 SEHNR and CDR2 FQNEAQ come from the germline V gene (reference sequence). CDR3 length: 14 residues. The CDR3 bases are TGTGCCAGCAGCTCTGCAGGGGAGGACACTGAAGCTTTCTTT. It translates to CASSSAGEDTEAFF.

The V call is TRBV28, the J call TRBJ2-1; D is tentatively TRBD1 or TRBD2 (5 bases each). The length of the CDR3 is 14 residues. Trimming shortened V by 5 bases and J by 7 bases, and 15 bases separated the two germline ends. Germline assignment: CDR1 MDHEN and CDR2 SYDVKM. Here the CDR3 DNA reads TGTGCCAGCAGTCCACGGGACCCTGCAAATGAGCAGTTCTTC. Encoded protein: CASSPRDPANEQFF.

This chain connects TRBV5-4 to TRBJ2-2; D possibly corresponds to TRBD1 (6 bases). In germline, CDR1 is SGHNT, CDR2 YYREEE (reference sequence). The CDR3 has 17 residues. V was pared by 4 bases and J by 1 base, with 17 bases between. The CDR3 nucleotides are TGTGCCAGCAGCACGGCCCAGAGGGGACAGAACACCGGGGAGCTGTTTTTT. It is translated as CASSTAQRGQNTGELFF.

This clone was recorded only once. The chain is built from TRBV18 and TRBJ2-1, with TRBD2 matching 7 bases. The J segment lost 4 bases and the V segment lost 6 bases, leaving 0 bases of the junction unmatched. From germline, CDR1 is KGHSH and CDR2 LQKENI. CDR3 length: 12 residues. The CDR3 loop reads CASSGGYNEQFF. CDR3 DNA: TGTGCCAGCTCCGGGGGGTACAATGAGCAGTTCTTC.

The chain uses TRBV4-1 and TRBJ2-4; 11 bases match TRBD2. The V gene's germline CDR1 is MGHRA and CDR2 YSYEKL. With 0 bases clipped from V and 7 bases from J, the junction kept 8 bases outside the gene matches. The CDR3 is 17 residues long. CDR3 sequence: CASSQELTASGRNIQYF. The CDR3 bases are TGCGCCAGCAGCCAAGAATTGACGGCTAGCGGGAGGAACATTCAGTACTTC.

The chain has TRBV28 and TRBJ1-5; TRBD1 matches at 7 bases. CDR1 and CDR2 (germline): MDHEN, SYDVKM. The CDR3 has 15 residues. V shed 6 bases, J shed 0 bases, and the junction held 5 bases outside the gene matches. The CDR3 nucleotides read TGTGCCAGCAGCCCCGGACAGGCTAGCAATCAGCCCCAGCATTTT. This codes for CASSPGQASNQPQHF. The full variable domain, its missing parts supplied by reference TRBV28 and TRBJ1-5, is DVKVTQSSRYLVKRTGEKVFLECVQDMDHENMFWYRQDPGLGLRLIYFSYDVKMKEKGDIPEGYSVSREKKERFSLILESASTNQTSMYLCASSPGQASNQPQHFGDGTRLSIL.

V gene TRBV7-2 combines with J gene TRBJ1-1, with D perhaps TRBD1 (6 bases). The V gene's germline CDR1 is SGHTA and CDR2 FQGNSA. V was pared by 2 bases and J by 5 bases, with 12 bases between. This CDR3 contains 14 residues. CDR3: CASSLNGGATEAFF. DNA of the CDR3: TGTGCCAGCAGCTTAAATGGGGGGGCGACTGAAGCTTTCTTT.

This chain uses TRBV20-1 with TRBJ2-2; D call uncertain. The CDR3 is 11 residues long. V lost 6 bases and J lost 5, with 7 bases in between. Germline CDR1 is DFQATT and CDR2 is SNEGSKA (reference sequence). The CDR3 DNA is TGCAGTGCCCCCACGACCGGGGAGCTGTTTTTT. Its translation is CSAPTTGELFF.

The chain links TRBV25-1 to TRBJ2-5; D not resolved. V lost 8 bases and J 1 base, leaving 2 bases between the germline ends. This CDR3 is built from 10 residues. Per germline, CDR1 MGHDK and CDR2 SYGVNS. The CDR3 reads CASGQETQYF. The DNA of the CDR3 is TGTGCCAGCGGCCAAGAGACCCAGTACTTC.

In DNA, the CDR3 is TGTGCCAGCAGTTACGGGCATGTGAACACTGAAGCTTTCTTT. It encodes CASSYGHVNTEAFF. The V call is TRBV6-5, the J call TRBJ1-1, with D unclear. Germline assignment: CDR1 MNHEY and CDR2 SVGAGI. CDR3 length: 14 residues. V lost 2 bases to trimming and J lost 0 bases, with 7 bases between them.

The chain carries TRBV7-9 and TRBJ2-7, with TRBD1 as a possible D gene (6 bases). This CDR3 has 14 residues. Trimming took off 5 bases at V and 1 base at J, with 12 bases between the two ends. Germline V lookup: CDR1 SEHNR, CDR2 FQNEAQ (reference sequence). CDR3 amino acids: CASSGYRESYEQYF. CDR3 nucleotide sequence: TGTGCCAGCAGCGGATACAGGGAATCCTACGAGCAGTACTTC.

This chain links TRBV5-1 with TRBJ2-1; D is uncertain. Trimming stripped 0 bases from V and 4 bases from J, with 8 bases between. Germline V gene lookup returns CDR1 SGHRS and CDR2 YFSETQ. The CDR3 consists of 14 residues. CDR3 sequence (DNA): TGCGCCAGCAGCTTGGCCCCGGAATACAATGAGCAGTTCTTC. Translating gives CASSLAPEYNEQFF.

The chain recombines TRBV11-3 with TRBJ2-2; D possibly uses TRBD1 or TRBD2 (5 bases each). Trimming stripped 4 bases from V and 0 bases from J, with 18 bases between. The CDR3 contains 18 residues. Looked up from germline, CDR1 is SGHNT and CDR2 is YENEEA. The CDR3 bases are TGTGCCAGCAGCTCGACCAGCACGGGACGCTCGAACACCGGGGAGCTGTTTTTT. Its translation is CASSSTSTGRSNTGELFF.

The rearrangement joins TRBV19 to TRBJ2-1; TRBD1 matches 9 bases. In germline, CDR1 is LNHDA, CDR2 SQIVND (reference sequence). With 5 bases clipped from V and 8 bases from J, the junction kept 7 bases outside the gene matches. This CDR3 contains 14 residues. The CDR3 DNA follows: TGTGCCAGTAGTCCATGGACAGGGGCCGATGAGCAGTTCTTC. This encodes CASSPWTGADEQFF.